Shown below are 21 T cell receptor beta chains from a single sample sequenced in a study of blood T cell repertoires in COVID-19. This table comes from immunoSEQ multiplex PCR, and its TCRdb copy is limited to in-frame clones, with some not included. The sample includes 390,000 or so clones, about 83% of them seen just once. Sequenced input: PBMCs or T cells enriched from blood (not recorded which). All receptors derive from a woman in her 50s who had recovered from COVID-19.

The count of this clone is one. The gene calls are TRBV4-1 and TRBJ2-1; TRBD2 might be the D (6 bases). Germline loops: CDR1 MGHRA, CDR2 YSYEKL. There are 16 residues in the CDR3. Trimming took 1 base from V and 0 from J, leaving 10 bases between them. The CDR3 DNA follows: TGCGCCAGCAGCCAAGGACACGGGAGCTCCTACAATGAGCAGTTCTTC. Protein: CASSQGHGSSYNEQFF.

The chain combines TRBV10-2 with TRBJ1-1; D is unresolved. V lost 9 bases, J lost 1 base, and 9 bases lay in between. The CDR3 contains 12 residues. Germline loops: CDR1 WSHSY, CDR2 SAAADI. The CDR3, as DNA: TGCGCCAGTGGGCCCCGGAACACTGAAGCTTTCTTT. Translation gives CASGPRNTEAFF.

The chain combines TRBV11-2 with TRBJ1-1; D ambiguous. The V end lost 5 bases, the J end lost 4 bases, and 14 bases lay between the germline ends. Germline V CDR1 and CDR2: SGHAT, FQNNGV. CDR3 length: 14 amino acids. The CDR3 loop reads CASSIPGSGTEAFF. CDR3 nucleotides: TGTGCCAGCAGCATACCGGGGTCGGGCACTGAAGCTTTCTTT.

In this sample, this clone turned up once. This rearrangement joins TRBV7-6 to TRBJ2-3, with 15 positions matching TRBD2. The length of the CDR3 is 19 residues. The germline gives CDR1 SGHVS, CDR2 FNYEAQ. Germline trimming cut 6 bases from V and 1 base from J; bases unmatched to any gene: 11. The DNA of the CDR3 is TGTGCCAGCAGTTCTCATGGGACTAGCGGGGGGCCGGGCACAGATACGCAGTATTTT. Protein: CASSSHGTSGGPGTDTQYF.

The chain joins TRBV7-2 to TRBJ1-5; possible D gene TRBD1, 5 bases. Germline loops: CDR1 SGHTA, CDR2 FQGNSA. The CDR3 runs to 15 residues. Trimming left V 5 bases short and J 7 bases short, with 18 bases between. The CDR3 bases are TGTGCCAGCAGCCTGGGGCAGGGTTTTGTCCAGCCCCAGCATTTT. Translated: CASSLGQGFVQPQHF.

This clone was counted a few times. J is TRBJ1-1 and V is TRBV7-9; no clear D. The germline V and J ends were trimmed by 2 bases and 2 bases, with 3 bases remaining between them. The V gene's germline CDR1 is SEHNR and CDR2 FQNEAQ (reference sequence). The CDR3 contains 12 residues. Here the CDR3 reads CASSLYNTEAFF. CDR3 in DNA: TGTGCCAGCAGCTTATATAACACTGAAGCTTTCTTT. Full variable domain (outside the CDR3, taken from reference TRBV7-9 and TRBJ1-1): DTGVSQNPRHKITKRGQNVTFRCDPISEHNRLYWYRQTLGQGPEFLTYFQNEAQLEKSRLLSDRFSAERPKGSFSTLEIQRTEQGDSAMYLCASSLYNTEAFFGQGTRLTVV.

This clone has only one observation. J is TRBJ1-5 and V is TRBV30, with a weak D call TRBD1 (5 bases). The CDR3 extends over 14 amino acids. Trimming removed 3 bases from V and 4 bases from J, with 13 bases in between. Germline loops: CDR1 GTSNPN, CDR2 SVGIG (reference sequence). CDR3 nucleotides: TGTGCCTGGAGCCTGACAGATCGGAATCAGCCCCAGCATTTT. Its protein is CAWSLTDRNQPQHF.

This rearrangement joins TRBV5-1 to TRBJ2-2; D might be TRBD1 (6 bases). Germline V gives CDR1 SGHRS, CDR2 YFSETQ. This CDR3 spans 15 amino acids. Trimming shortened V by 4 bases and J by 2 bases, and 12 bases separated the two germline ends. DNA for the CDR3: TGCGCCAGCAGCAGAGGGACACCCAACACCGGGGAGCTGTTTTTT. Translation: CASSRGTPNTGELFF.

This chain joins TRBV3-1 (or the pseudogene TRBV3-2) and TRBJ1-1; TRBD1 matches 7 bases. Germline CDR1 and CDR2: LGHDT and YNNKEL (reference sequence). There are 14 residues in the CDR3. V dropped 4 bases and J dropped 1; count of bases not matched to a gene: 3. The DNA of the CDR3 is TGTGCCAGCAGCCGAGGGGGCGGGAACACTGAAGCTTTCTTT. Translating gives CASSRGGGNTEAFF.

This clone came up once. This sequence joins TRBV7-2 and TRBJ1-5; D call uncertain. From germline, CDR1 is SGHTA and CDR2 FQGNSA. V lost 2 bases to trimming and J lost 6 bases, with 8 bases between them. CDR3 size: 13 residues. CDR3 region: CASSLSGSQPQHF. CDR3 sequence (DNA): TGTGCCAGCAGCTTATCAGGTAGTCAGCCCCAGCATTTT.

The chain joins TRBV3-1 (or the pseudogene TRBV3-2) to TRBJ2-7; D perhaps matches TRBD1 (6 bases). The CDR3 consists of 12 residues. V gave up 3 bases and J gave up 7 bases, with 10 bases separating them. Looked up from germline, CDR1 is LGHDT and CDR2 is YNNKEL (reference sequence). The CDR3, as DNA: TGTGCCAGCAGCCAGGGGGCAGGAGAGCAGTACTTC. It is translated as CASSQGAGEQYF.

This chain links TRBV10-3 with TRBJ1-1; tentatively, D is TRBD1 (6 bases). CDR3 length: 16 residues. Deletions cut 8 bases from V and 4 bases from J, with 23 bases between. CDR1 and CDR2 from the germline V gene are ENHRY and SYGVKD. The CDR3 sequence is CAISDRMRGSGTEAFF. The CDR3 coding sequence is TGTGCCATCTCTGACAGGATGAGGGGGTCGGGCACTGAAGCTTTCTTT.

This chain joins TRBV27 and TRBJ1-2; 10 bases fit TRBD1. Germline V gives CDR1 MNHEY, CDR2 SMNVEV (reference sequence). The CDR3 has 14 residues. V lost 8 bases, J lost 2 bases, and 5 bases stayed unmatched. The CDR3 here is CASRRTGGNYGYTF. DNA for the CDR3: TGTGCCAGCCGACGGACAGGGGGGAACTATGGCTACACCTTC.

As to this clone: At the DNA level, this CDR3 is encoded by other sequences in the same sample as well. J is TRBJ1-1 and V is TRBV2, with D perhaps TRBD1 (5 bases). The CDR3 contains 13 residues. V dropped 6 bases and J dropped 1 base, with 9 bases sitting between them. CDR1 is SNHLY and CDR2 is FYNNEI in the germline V gene. CDR3: CASRLQGNTEAFF. The CDR3 nucleotides read TGTGCCAGCAGGCTTCAGGGGAACACTGAAGCTTTCTTT.

The gene calls are TRBV18 and TRBJ2-1; a possible D gene is TRBD1 (6 bases). The CDR3 loop spans 16 amino acids. CDR1 is KGHSH, CDR2 LQKENI, per germline. Deletions cut 3 bases from V and 2 bases from J, with 14 bases between. CDR3 nucleotides: TGTGCCAGCTCACCCCTTCCGGGACAAGCCTACAATGAGCAGTTCTTC. This translates into CASSPLPGQAYNEQFF.

This sequence joins TRBV2 and TRBJ1-1; D possibly corresponds to TRBD1 (6 bases). Trimming took off 7 bases at V and 1 base at J, with 10 bases between the two ends. The CDR3 sequence is 13 residues long. The germline V gene encodes CDR1 SNHLY and CDR2 FYNNEI. CDR3 protein: CASMVGANTEAFF. DNA for the CDR3: TGTGCCAGCATGGTGGGGGCGAACACTGAAGCTTTCTTT.

The CDR3 loop reads CASSYPAGGNHNEQFF. The CDR3 DNA sequence: TGTGCCAGCAGCTATCCCGCGGGGGGAAACCACAATGAGCAGTTCTTC. The chain links TRBV7-6 to TRBJ2-1; 8 bases are a match to TRBD2. The germline CDR1 and CDR2 sequences are SGHVS and FNYEAQ. The CDR3 loop spans 16 amino acids. V shed 4 bases, J shed 5 bases, and the junction held 10 bases outside the gene matches.

V is TRBV6-5 and J is TRBJ1-1; TRBD1 matches at 9 bases. The CDR3 totals 11 residues. The V gene end was trimmed by 8 bases and the J gene end by 8 bases; junction bases not matched to a gene: 3. In germline, CDR1 is MNHEY, CDR2 SVGAGI. The CDR3 DNA follows: TGTGCCAGCTCCACAGGGGGCGAAGCTTTCTTT. This encodes CASSTGGEAFF.

The chain combines TRBV5-1 with TRBJ1-2; D gene ambiguous. This CDR3 comprises 15 residues. Germline-derived CDR1 and CDR2 are SGHRS and YFSETQ. V lost 6 bases and J 3 bases, leaving 18 bases between the germline ends. CDR3 DNA sequence: TGCGCCAGCAAGCCTCTTGTCAGTCTAGACTATGGCTACACCTTC. Amino acid sequence: CASKPLVSLDYGYTF.

This chain connects TRBV5-1 to TRBJ2-5, with D tentatively TRBD1 (6 bases). Between the trimmed V and J ends, which lost 2 bases and 5 bases, there was a span of 10 bases. There are 13 residues in the CDR3. The V gene's germline CDR1 is SGHRS and CDR2 YFSETQ. CDR3 in amino acids: CASSLGGKETQYF. In DNA form, the CDR3 reads TGCGCCAGCAGCTTAGGGGGAAAGGAGACCCAGTACTTC.

As concerns this clone: Distinct nucleotide sequences in the sample also encode this CDR3. V gene TRBV6-1 combines with J gene TRBJ1-2; D possibly corresponds to TRBD1 (6 bases). The CDR3 has 13 amino acids. V was cut by 2 bases and J by 2 bases, with 6 bases left in between. Germline assignment: CDR1 MNHNS and CDR2 SASEGT. The DNA of the CDR3 is TGTGCCAGCAGTGAACAGGGGAACTATGGCTACACCTTC. This gives the protein CASSEQGNYGYTF.